Listed here are 14 T cell receptor beta chains from one sample, sequenced in a study of TIL therapy for anti-PD-1-resistant metastatic lung cancer. The time point is: pre-treatment sample, taken before nivolumab and TIL therapy. Most excised metastases sampled were pleural nodules or supraclavicular lymph nodes. The libraries were made with immunoSEQ v3. The repertoire was sequenced with immunoSEQ multiplex PCR; TCRdb's copy has only in-frame clones and lacks some. The repertoire holds 95,000 or so clones, with just over 65% as singletons. This sample comprised tumor tissue, obtained at baseline. The receptors come from a person aged 25 to 79 with non-small cell lung cancer.

V and J are TRBV19 and TRBJ1-2; D unclear. Germline V CDR1 and CDR2: LNHDA, SQIVND (reference sequence). V was cut by 6 bases and J by 2 bases, with 13 bases left in between. CDR3 length: 14 amino acids. CDR3: CASRSAAPNYGYTF. The CDR3 region has the DNA TGTGCCAGTAGATCTGCGGCCCCGAACTATGGCTACACCTTC.

The chain is built from TRBV10-3 and TRBJ2-3; possibly TRBD2 for D (5 bases). The V and J ends lost 8 bases and 8 bases respectively, with 14 bases between them. The CDR3 covers 12 residues. CDR1 is ENHRY, CDR2 SYGVKD, per germline. CDR3 DNA: TGTGCCATCTCTCGCGAAGGGAGTACGCAGTATTTT. Its translation: CAISREGSTQYF.

The V call is TRBV19, the J call TRBJ2-3; TRBD1 might be the D (6 bases). The V gene's germline CDR1 is LNHDA and CDR2 SQIVND (reference sequence). V lost 2 bases and J lost 1, with 13 bases in between. The CDR3 is made up of 16 amino acids. The CDR3 region has the DNA TGTGCCAGTAGTATATTAGGGGGAGCGGGCACAGATACGCAGTATTTT. Translating gives CASSILGGAGTDTQYF.

V usage is TRBV2 and J usage is TRBJ2-2; 8 nucleotides align to TRBD1. Germline V lookup: CDR1 SNHLY, CDR2 FYNNEI. The V gene end was trimmed by 6 bases and the J gene end by 6 bases; junction bases not matched to a gene: 9. The CDR3 covers 15 residues. CDR3 sequence reads: CASSFQGAGAGELFF. CDR3 nucleotide sequence: TGTGCCAGCAGCTTTCAGGGGGCCGGGGCCGGGGAGCTGTTTTTT.

This clone is a singleton in its sample. The chain carries TRBV28 and TRBJ2-2; 7 bases agree with TRBD1. V shed 10 bases and J 0 bases; nucleotides not matched to a gene: 5. Germline V gives CDR1 MDHEN, CDR2 SYDVKM. CDR3 length: 14 residues. The CDR3 sequence is CAISGTANTGELFF. The CDR3 nucleotides are TGTGCCATATCTGGGACAGCGAACACCGGGGAGCTGTTTTTT.

The chain combines TRBV3-1 (or the pseudogene TRBV3-2) with TRBJ2-5; 11 bases are a match to TRBD2. Trimming removed 6 bases from V and 5 bases from J; junction bases left unmatched: 8. The CDR3 consists of 15 residues. Germline V gene lookup returns CDR1 LGHDT and CDR2 YNNKEL (reference sequence). The CDR3 sequence is CASSHSGGAWETQYF. CDR3 nucleotides: TGTGCCAGCAGTCATAGCGGGGGGGCGTGGGAGACCCAGTACTTC.

This rearrangement joins TRBV3-1 (or the pseudogene TRBV3-2) to TRBJ2-3, with D unclear. The CDR3 contains 15 residues. CDR1 and CDR2 from the germline V gene are LGHDT and YNNKEL (reference sequence). V was clipped by 3 bases and J by 7 bases, with 17 bases between them. CDR3 DNA: TGTGCCAGCAGCCAGAAAGACCGAAGACCTTATACGCAGTATTTT. Amino acid sequence: CASSQKDRRPYTQYF.

CDR3 residues: CASTLGTKGPYEQYF. Here the CDR3 DNA reads TGTGCCAGCACCCTTGGAACGAAGGGGCCCTACGAGCAGTACTTC. The chain recombines TRBV5-8 with TRBJ2-7, with D tentatively TRBD1 (5 bases). CDR3 size: 15 residues. With 6 bases removed from V and 2 bases from J, the gap between germline ends came to 18 bases. Looked up from germline, CDR1 is SGHTS and CDR2 is YDEGEE.

The V and J genes are TRBV25-1 and TRBJ2-7; 8 nucleotides agree with TRBD1. Germline V gives CDR1 MGHDK, CDR2 SYGVNS. The trim removed 5 bases at V and 7 bases at J, leaving 13 bases unmatched. This CDR3 has 15 amino acids. CDR3 amino acids: CASSWGPDRVEEQYF. Written as DNA, the CDR3 is TGTGCCAGCAGTTGGGGTCCGGACAGGGTGGAGGAGCAGTACTTC.

The chain uses TRBV18 and TRBJ1-4; D is perhaps TRBD1 (6 bases). There are 18 residues in the CDR3. CDR1 is KGHSH, CDR2 LQKENI, per germline. V gave up 5 bases and J gave up 1 base, with 20 bases separating them. This CDR3 is CASSLRPGGYETNEKLFF. CDR3 in DNA: TGTGCCAGCTCATTGCGCCCGGGGGGCTATGAAACTAATGAAAAACTGTTTTTT.

This clone appeared a few times. The rearrangement uses TRBV7-3 and TRBJ1-6; TRBD1 matches at 9 bases. V gave up 6 bases and J gave up 8 bases; unmatched junction bases: 5. The germline V gene has CDR1 SGHTA and CDR2 FQGTGA. The CDR3 runs 14 residues. CDR3: CASSLQGAYSPLHF. The CDR3 DNA reads as TGTGCCAGCAGTTTACAGGGGGCTTATTCACCCCTCCACTTT.

The chain links TRBV2 to TRBJ1-6; D may be TRBD1 (5 bases). Between the trimmed V and J ends, which lost 6 bases and 9 bases, there was a span of 18 bases. Per the germline V gene, CDR1 is SNHLY and CDR2 is FYNNEI. This CDR3 is 15 amino acids long. The CDR3 nucleotides are TGTGCCAGCAGGGGGGAAGGAATGCGAGTTTCACCCCTCCACTTT. Amino acid sequence: CASRGEGMRVSPLHF.

The gene calls are TRBV4-1 and TRBJ2-7; 12 positions agree with TRBD2. After removal of 0 bases from V and 13 bases from J, the junction contained 19 bases not matched to a gene. CDR3 size: 18 residues. Per germline, CDR1 MGHRA and CDR2 YSYEKL. The CDR3 region is CASSQDPPTSGRSYDHYF. CDR3 DNA: TGCGCCAGCAGCCAAGATCCCCCGACTAGCGGGAGATCCTACGATCATTACTTC.

The chain links TRBV6-5 to TRBJ2-5; the match to TRBD1 covers 9 bases. Germline assignment: CDR1 MNHEY and CDR2 SVGAGI. The ends lost 7 bases at V and 5 bases at J; junction bases unmatched: 8. This CDR3 contains 14 residues. The CDR3 sequence: CASTDRGEAETQYF. The CDR3 DNA sequence: TGTGCCAGCACCGACAGGGGGGAGGCGGAGACCCAGTACTTC.